This TCR beta chain stems from a study of shared clonotypes between healthy human individuals. Study-wide context: In total, the donors were two women and a few men aged 18 to 49. Per donor, CD8 memory used one plate, CD8 naive used two, CD4 memory used three and CD4 naive used three.

This clone was detected only a few times. No antigen is known for it. This CDR3 is also generated by other DNA sequences in the sample. Study conclusions and caveats: A few donors showed sharing of about 5.5% of naive CD4 clonotypes.

Genomic DNA belonging to each subset was distributed in equal measure over several immunoSEQ plates. Sequencing used immunoSEQ multiplex PCR; TCRdb keeps in-frame clones, though not all of them. The data hold about 190,000 clones, with approximately 70% observed a single time. The receptor was isolated from a man aged 25 to 40 in good health. The sequenced material came from memory CD4+ T cells sorted from blood. Subset in this sample: CD45RA-negative fraction.

Here the CDR3 DNA reads TGTGCCAGCTCACCAGATACGCAGTATTTT. It is translated as CASSPDTQYF. This chain connects TRBV18 to TRBJ2-3, with D unclear. Trimming took 2 bases from V and 6 from J, leaving 0 bases between them. Germline assignment: CDR1 KGHSH and CDR2 LQKENI. The CDR3 consists of 10 residues.